This passage covers 11 T cell receptor beta chains from one sample sequenced in a study of cytomegalovirus exposure and HLA in healthy donors (dated by TCRdb to the late 2010s). The library was produced with the immunoSEQ multiplex PCR assay. A mixture of 60 forward primers for TCR Vbeta segments and 13 reverse primers for TCR Jbeta segments was used in the multiplex PCR. TCRdb's version of the immuneACCESS table is confined to in-frame rearrangements and falls short of the full clone set. An unresolved V gene accounts for under half of the shortfall where checked; the remainder is of unknown origin. The sample yields around 210,000 clones; around 78% were counted once. The ten largest clones represent approximately 0.47% of the sample. The specimen was PBMCs. These receptors all stem from a boy aged 5-17 years in good health and CMV-seronegative.

This chain joins TRBV28 and TRBJ2-7; D might be TRBD1 (5 bases). Deletions cut 2 bases from V and 5 bases from J, with 13 bases between. This CDR3 is built from 14 residues. The V gene's germline CDR1 is MDHEN and CDR2 SYDVKM. The CDR3 sequence: CASSLRAGIHEQYF. The CDR3 region has the DNA TGTGCCAGCAGTTTACGGGCAGGGATTCACGAGCAGTACTTC.

The chain is built from TRBV6-1 and TRBJ2-6; maybe TRBD1 (5 bases). The CDR3 is made up of 16 amino acids. Germline CDR1 is MNHNS and CDR2 is SASEGT. V was shortened by 1 base and J by 2 bases, with 9 bases between the two germline ends. DNA for the CDR3: TGTGCCAGCAGTGAAGTTATGGGGCCTGGGGCCAACGTCCTGACTTTC. It yields the protein CASSEVMGPGANVLTF.

This chain links TRBV4-1 with TRBJ2-7; 7 bases match TRBD1. This CDR3 region has 17 residues. The germline V gene encodes CDR1 MGHRA and CDR2 YSYEKL. V was pared by 3 bases and J by 4 bases, with 15 bases of the junction left unmatched. The CDR3 loop is CASSHLRGTGAIYEQYF. Here the CDR3 DNA reads TGCGCCAGCAGCCACCTGCGCGGAACAGGGGCGATATACGAGCAGTACTTC.

The chain has TRBV6-1 and TRBJ2-1; 7 bases match TRBD2. Germline lookup yields CDR1 MNHNS and CDR2 SASEGT. The CDR3 has 15 amino acids. The V and J ends lost 5 bases and 4 bases, in that order; junction bases with no gene match: 8. CDR3 in DNA: TGTGCCAGCAGTATGACTAGCCCCCAGTACAATGAGCAGTTCTTC. Protein: CASSMTSPQYNEQFF.

The chain couples TRBV5-6 to TRBJ2-1; D unresolved. V dropped 0 bases and J dropped 7 bases, with 5 bases sitting between them. CDR3 size: 12 residues. Germline loops: CDR1 SGHDT, CDR2 YYEEEE. The CDR3 DNA sequence: TGTGCCAGCAGCTTGGGAGGAAATGAGCAGTTCTTC. Translating it yields CASSLGGNEQFF.

The chain links TRBV7-2 to TRBJ2-7, with 9 bases identical to TRBD2. The germline V gene has CDR1 SGHTA and CDR2 FQGNSA. The CDR3 runs to 15 residues. J was trimmed by 0 bases and V by 3 bases; bases with no gene match: 3. The CDR3, as DNA: TGTGCCAGCAGCTTCCGTAGCGGGAGCTCCTACGAGCAGTACTTC. It yields the protein CASSFRSGSSYEQYF.

The rearrangement joins TRBV11-2 to TRBJ1-1; tentative D call: TRBD1 (6 bases). The CDR3 loop spans 16 amino acids. V lost 2 bases, J lost 6 bases, and 19 bases lay in between. The germline V gene encodes CDR1 SGHAT and CDR2 FQNNGV. The CDR3 region has the DNA TGTGCCAGCAGCTTATCCCCTAGAGGCAGGGGATCTGAAGCTTTCTTT. Translated: CASSLSPRGRGSEAFF.

V and J are TRBV7-2 and TRBJ1-2, with TRBD1 as a possible D gene (5 bases). CDR3 length: 14 amino acids. CDR1 is SGHTA and CDR2 is FQGNSA in the germline V gene. Trimming cost V 0 bases and J 5 bases, with 10 bases left between them. The CDR3 bases are TGTGCCAGCAGCTTAGCTGGGAGGGGATATGGCTACACCTTC. It codes for CASSLAGRGYGYTF.

Note on this clone: Within the sample, other DNA sequences also encode this same CDR3. The chain uses TRBV30 and TRBJ1-1, with 8 positions matching TRBD1. CDR3 length: 12 residues. The V segment lost 5 bases and the J segment 2 bases; nucleotides outside the gene matches: 1. The germline V gene has CDR1 GTSNPN and CDR2 SVGIG (reference sequence). CDR3 sequence (DNA): TGTGCCTGGGACAGGGGCAACACTGAAGCTTTCTTT. This encodes CAWDRGNTEAFF.

The rearrangement joins TRBV25-1 to TRBJ2-7, with D tentatively TRBD2 (6 bases). CDR3 size: 14 residues. Trimming removed 10 bases from V and 4 bases from J, with 20 bases in between. Germline CDR1 MGHDK, CDR2 SYGVNS. The CDR3 DNA reads TGTGCCACAAAGGGTGGGACTGGTACTTACGAGCAGTACTTC. Protein sequence: CATKGGTGTYEQYF.

The chain carries TRBV5-1 and TRBJ2-7, with 9 bases fitting TRBD2. There are 17 residues in the CDR3. Looked up from germline, CDR1 is SGHRS and CDR2 is YFSETQ. V trimming: 2 bases; J trimming: 2 bases; junction bases outside the gene matches: 11. The CDR3 sequence is CASSFRALSGGAYEQYF. The CDR3 bases are TGCGCCAGCAGCTTTCGGGCCCTTAGCGGGGGAGCCTACGAGCAGTACTTC.